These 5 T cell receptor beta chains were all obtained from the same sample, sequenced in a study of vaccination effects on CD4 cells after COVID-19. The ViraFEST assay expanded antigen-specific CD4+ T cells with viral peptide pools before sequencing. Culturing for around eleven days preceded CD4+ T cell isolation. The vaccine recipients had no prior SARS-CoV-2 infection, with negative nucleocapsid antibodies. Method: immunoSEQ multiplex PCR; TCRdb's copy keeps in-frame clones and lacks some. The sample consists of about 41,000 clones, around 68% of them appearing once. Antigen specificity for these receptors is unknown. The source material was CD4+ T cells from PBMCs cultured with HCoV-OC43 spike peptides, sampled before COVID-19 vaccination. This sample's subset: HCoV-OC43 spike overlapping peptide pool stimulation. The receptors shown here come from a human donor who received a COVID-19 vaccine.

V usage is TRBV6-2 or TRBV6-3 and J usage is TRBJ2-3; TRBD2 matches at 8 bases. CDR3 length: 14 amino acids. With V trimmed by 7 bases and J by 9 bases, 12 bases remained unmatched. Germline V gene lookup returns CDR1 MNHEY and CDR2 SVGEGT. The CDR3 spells CASTPGLGGDTQYF. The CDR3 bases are TGTGCCAGCACCCCGGGACTAGGAGGTGACACGCAGTATTTT.

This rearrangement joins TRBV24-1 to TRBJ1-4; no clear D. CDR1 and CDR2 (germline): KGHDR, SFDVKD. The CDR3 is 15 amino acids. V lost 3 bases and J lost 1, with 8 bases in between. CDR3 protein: CATSDLGGTNEKLFF. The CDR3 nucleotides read TGTGCCACCAGTGATCTCGGCGGAACTAATGAAAAACTGTTTTTT.

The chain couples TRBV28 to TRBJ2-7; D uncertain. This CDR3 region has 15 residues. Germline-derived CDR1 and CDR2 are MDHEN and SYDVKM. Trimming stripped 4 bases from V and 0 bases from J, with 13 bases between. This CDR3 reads CASSSGQVASYEQYF. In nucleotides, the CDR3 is TGTGCCAGCAGTTCCGGGCAGGTAGCCTCCTACGAGCAGTACTTC. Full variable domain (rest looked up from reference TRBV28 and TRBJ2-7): DVKVTQSSRYLVKRTGEKVFLECVQDMDHENMFWYRQDPGLGLRLIYFSYDVKMKEKGDIPEGYSVSREKKERFSLILESASTNQTSMYLCASSSGQVASYEQYFGPGTRLTVT.

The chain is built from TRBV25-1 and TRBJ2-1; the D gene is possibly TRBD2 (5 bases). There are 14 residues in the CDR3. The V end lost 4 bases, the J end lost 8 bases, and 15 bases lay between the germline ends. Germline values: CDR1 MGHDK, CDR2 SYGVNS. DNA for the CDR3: TGTGCCAGCAGTGCCCGACCTAGAGGGCATGAGCAGTTCTTC. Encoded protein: CASSARPRGHEQFF.

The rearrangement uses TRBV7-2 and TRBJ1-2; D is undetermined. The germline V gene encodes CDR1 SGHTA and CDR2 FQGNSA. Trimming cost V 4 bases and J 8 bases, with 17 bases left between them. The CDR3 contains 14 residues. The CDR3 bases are TGTGCCAGCAGCTCGACGACCCAGGTGGAAGGCTACACCTTC. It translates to CASSSTTQVEGYTF.